A selection of T cell receptor beta chains follows, all from one sample in a study of shared clonotypes between healthy human individuals. The table came from immunoSEQ multiplex PCR; TCRdb's copy has only in-frame clones and leaves some out. The sample lists approximately 350,000 clones; 90% to 97% were seen once. Sequenced sample: memory CD8+ T cells sorted from blood. Receptors were obtained from a man between 25 and 39 years old in good health. The CDR3 runs from the conserved cysteine through the conserved F or W. Each record gives: V gene, D gene, clone size, J gene, CDR3 DNA, CDR3 protein. A D gene is named only where the DNA matches it firmly. The size field is filled for only some rows; it gives once, few, many or a size class.

V gene: TRBV14; D gene: TRBD2; clone size: -; J gene: TRBJ2-3; CDR3 DNA: TGTGCCAGCAGCCACCCCCTAGCGGGCGCCACAGATACGCAGTATTTT; CDR3 protein: CASSHPLAGATDTQYF
V gene: TRBV5-1; D gene: -; clone size: -; J gene: TRBJ2-3; CDR3 DNA: TGCGCCAGCAGCTTGGCCCCCGGGGGGCCGAAAGATACGCAGTATTTT; CDR3 protein: CASSLAPGGPKDTQYF
V gene: TRBV16; D gene: -; clone size: -; J gene: TRBJ2-7; CDR3 DNA: TGTGCCAGCAGCCAATGGTATGGGGATAACTCCTACGAGCAGTACTTC; CDR3 protein: CASSQWYGDNSYEQYF
V gene: TRBV28; D gene: -; clone size: -; J gene: TRBJ1-2; CDR3 DNA: TGTGCCAGCACCTCCCGGGAGGGTGGCTACACCTTC; CDR3 protein: CASTSREGGYTF
V gene: TRBV21-1; D gene: -; clone size: -; J gene: TRBJ1-2; CDR3 DNA: TGTGCCAGCAGCACCCGACAGGGATCTTATGGCTACACCTTC; CDR3 protein: CASSTRQGSYGYTF
V gene: TRBV2; D gene: -; clone size: -; J gene: TRBJ1-2; CDR3 DNA: TGTGCCAGCAGTGAAGGCCCGGGCCACTATGGCTACACCTTC; CDR3 protein: CASSEGPGHYGYTF
V gene: TRBV5-8; D gene: TRBD1; clone size: -; J gene: TRBJ1-2; CDR3 DNA: TGTGCCAGCAGCCAGGGGGCGGGAGTCGGCTATGGCTACACCTTC; CDR3 protein: CASSQGAGVGYGYTF
V gene: TRBV28; D gene: TRBD1; clone size: once; J gene: TRBJ2-3; CDR3 DNA: TGTGCCAGCACGGGACAGGGCGGCACAGATACGCAGTATTTT; CDR3 protein: CASTGQGGTDTQYF
V gene: TRBV2; D gene: TRBD2; clone size: -; J gene: TRBJ2-5; CDR3 DNA: TGTGCCAGCCCCTCAGCGGGAGCCCGAACAGAGGAGACCCAGTACTTC; CDR3 protein: CASPSAGARTEETQYF
V gene: TRBV19; D gene: TRBD1; clone size: -; J gene: TRBJ2-7; CDR3 DNA: TGTGCCACTATGGGACAGAGTTACGAGCAGTACTTC; CDR3 protein: CATMGQSYEQYF
V gene: TRBV20-1; D gene: -; clone size: -; J gene: TRBJ2-7; CDR3 DNA: TGCAGTGCTAGAAGCTACGAGCAGTACTTC; CDR3 protein: CSARSYEQYF
V gene: TRBV11-2; D gene: -; clone size: -; J gene: TRBJ2-1; CDR3 DNA: TGTGCCAGCAGCACCTGGACGGCAGACAATGAGCAGTTCTTC; CDR3 protein: CASSTWTADNEQFF
V gene: TRBV28; D gene: -; clone size: -; J gene: TRBJ2-2; CDR3 DNA: TGTGCCAGCAGGGTCATGGACCGCCTCGGTGGAGACACCGGGGAGCTGTTTTTT; CDR3 protein: CASRVMDRLGGDTGELFF
V gene: TRBV19; D gene: TRBD1; clone size: -; J gene: TRBJ1-5; CDR3 DNA: TGTGCCAGTAGTATGGGGGACAGGCTTTATCAGCCCCAGCATTTT; CDR3 protein: CASSMGDRLYQPQHF
V gene: TRBV6-1; D gene: TRBD2; clone size: -; J gene: TRBJ2-1; CDR3 DNA: TGTGCCAGCAGTGAAACTGGGAGCGGGAGGGCCCATGAGCAGTTCTTC; CDR3 protein: CASSETGSGRAHEQFF
V gene: TRBV5-4; D gene: -; clone size: -; J gene: TRBJ2-3; CDR3 DNA: TGTGCCAGCAGCTTGCATCGCACAGATACGCAGTATTTT; CDR3 protein: CASSLHRTDTQYF
V gene: TRBV28; D gene: -; clone size: -; J gene: TRBJ1-2; CDR3 DNA: TGTGCCAGCAGTTCACAGGGCTCGACATACTATGGCTACACCTTC; CDR3 protein: CASSSQGSTYYGYTF
V gene: TRBV7-9; D gene: -; clone size: -; J gene: TRBJ2-1; CDR3 DNA: TGTGCCAGCAGCGACCAGGGTTATGAGCAGTTCTTC; CDR3 protein: CASSDQGYEQFF
V gene: TRBV30; D gene: -; clone size: -; J gene: TRBJ1-3; CDR3 DNA: TGTGCCTGGAGTGTGTTTTCGGACACCATATATTTT; CDR3 protein: CAWSVFSDTIYF
V gene: TRBV2; D gene: -; clone size: -; J gene: TRBJ2-5; CDR3 DNA: TGTGCCAGCGCGAGGTGGCAAGAGACCCAGTACTTC; CDR3 protein: CASARWQETQYF
V gene: TRBV10-2; D gene: TRBD1; clone size: -; J gene: TRBJ2-5; CDR3 DNA: TGCGCCAGCAAGGGTCTCCTGGCAGGGGGCGGGCAAGAGACCCAGTACTTC; CDR3 protein: CASKGLLAGGGQETQYF
V gene: TRBV5-1; D gene: -; clone size: -; J gene: TRBJ2-1; CDR3 DNA: TGCGCCAGCAGCTTGTTGAGGGGGGAGCAGTTCTTC; CDR3 protein: CASSLLRGEQFF
V gene: TRBV28; D gene: TRBD1; clone size: -; J gene: TRBJ2-7; CDR3 DNA: TGTGCCAGCAGTCCCTACGACAGGGAAGTAAGGTACTTC; CDR3 protein: CASSPYDREVRYF
V gene: TRBV21-1; D gene: -; clone size: -; J gene: TRBJ2-3; CDR3 DNA: TGTGCCAGCAGCGAACAGGGAAGCACAGATACGCAGTATTTT; CDR3 protein: CASSEQGSTDTQYF
V gene: TRBV4-1; D gene: -; clone size: -; J gene: TRBJ1-5; CDR3 DNA: TGCGCCAGCAGCCAAGACGAGAGGAACAATCAGCCCCAGCATTTT; CDR3 protein: CASSQDERNNQPQHF
V gene: TRBV5-6; D gene: -; clone size: -; J gene: TRBJ2-1; CDR3 DNA: TGTGCCAGCAGCCCGGCGGGCGGGAAGGGAGCGAAGTTCTTC; CDR3 protein: CASSPAGGKGAKFF
V gene: TRBV30; D gene: -; clone size: -; J gene: TRBJ1-2; CDR3 DNA: TGTGCCCTGGAGGAGGCGAACTATGGCTACACCTTC; CDR3 protein: CALEEANYGYTF
V gene: TRBV5-1; D gene: -; clone size: -; J gene: TRBJ2-7; CDR3 DNA: TGCGCCAGCAGCTTGTCGGGCTTCGAGCAGTACTTC; CDR3 protein: CASSLSGFEQYF
V gene: TRBV19; D gene: -; clone size: -; J gene: TRBJ2-1; CDR3 DNA: TGTGCCAGTAGTATAGGGGGACGGATGCTAGCGCCCTACAATGAGCAGTTCTTC; CDR3 protein: CASSIGGRMLAPYNEQFF
V gene: TRBV30; D gene: -; clone size: -; J gene: TRBJ2-1; CDR3 DNA: TGTGCCTGGAGTCTGTTCTTCTACAATGAGCAGTTCTTC; CDR3 protein: CAWSLFFYNEQFF
V gene: TRBV28; D gene: -; clone size: -; J gene: TRBJ2-1; CDR3 DNA: TGTGCCAGCAGCCCAGGGGAGATTAGTAGCGATGAGCAGTTCTTC; CDR3 protein: CASSPGEISSDEQFF
V gene: TRBV9; D gene: -; clone size: -; J gene: TRBJ1-1; CDR3 DNA: TGTGCCAGCAGCGTAGAAGCATCGAACACTGAAGCTTTCTTT; CDR3 protein: CASSVEASNTEAFF
V gene: TRBV29-1; D gene: TRBD1; clone size: -; J gene: TRBJ2-7; CDR3 DNA: TGCAGCGTGTCCCGGGACAGGGGGCATGGTGAGCAGTACTTC; CDR3 protein: CSVSRDRGHGEQYF
V gene: TRBV5-1; D gene: -; clone size: -; J gene: TRBJ2-7; CDR3 DNA: TGCGCCAGCAGCTTGGGTGCGGCGTCAAGCTCCTACGAGCAGTACTTC; CDR3 protein: CASSLGAASSSYEQYF
V gene: TRBV28; D gene: TRBD2; clone size: -; J gene: TRBJ2-5; CDR3 DNA: TGTGCCAGCGGTTCGGGGGGAACAGGCCAAGAGACCCAGTACTTC; CDR3 protein: CASGSGGTGQETQYF
V gene: TRBV4-1; D gene: -; clone size: -; J gene: TRBJ2-6; CDR3 DNA: TGCGCCAGCAGCCCACGCCAGTTACGCTCTGGGGCCAACGTCCTGACTTTC; CDR3 protein: CASSPRQLRSGANVLTF
V gene: TRBV28; D gene: -; clone size: -; J gene: TRBJ1-1; CDR3 DNA: TGTGCCAGCAGTTTGGCAGCATACTTTGCCTCTTCCATGAACACTGAAGCTTTCTTT; CDR3 protein: CASSLAAYFASSMNTEAFF
V gene: TRBV5-1; D gene: TRBD2; clone size: -; J gene: TRBJ2-7; CDR3 DNA: TGCGCCAGCACATTGACTAGCGGGAGCTACGAGCAGTACTTC; CDR3 protein: CASTLTSGSYEQYF
V gene: TRBV28; D gene: -; clone size: -; J gene: TRBJ2-6; CDR3 DNA: TGTGCCAGCAAGGCACATCGCACTGGGGCCAACGTCCTGACTTTC; CDR3 protein: CASKAHRTGANVLTF
V gene: TRBV18; D gene: -; clone size: -; J gene: TRBJ2-4; CDR3 DNA: TGTGCCAGCTCACCGTTGGGAAACATTCAGTACTTC; CDR3 protein: CASSPLGNIQYF
V gene: TRBV5-1; D gene: TRBD2; clone size: -; J gene: TRBJ2-1; CDR3 DNA: TGCGCCAGCAGCGGAGGCGGACGGGGGGCCTACAATGAGCAGTTCTTC; CDR3 protein: CASSGGGRGAYNEQFF
V gene: TRBV11-1; D gene: TRBD2; clone size: -; J gene: TRBJ2-1; CDR3 DNA: TGTGCCAGCAGCCGCTCCTCGGGAGGCTACAATGAGCAGTTCTTC; CDR3 protein: CASSRSSGGYNEQFF
V gene: TRBV4-1; D gene: -; clone size: -; J gene: TRBJ2-3; CDR3 DNA: TGCGCCAGCAGCCAAGAGATAACCGCACCAGATACGCAGTATTTT; CDR3 protein: CASSQEITAPDTQYF
V gene: TRBV9; D gene: -; clone size: -; J gene: TRBJ1-5; CDR3 DNA: TGTGCCAGCTCGTCTGGGGGGGGAGGGAGCAATCAGCCCCAGCATTTT; CDR3 protein: CASSSGGGGSNQPQHF
V gene: TRBV28; D gene: TRBD1; clone size: -; J gene: TRBJ1-2; CDR3 DNA: TGTGCCAGCAGTTCTTTGACAGGGTATGGCTACACCTTC; CDR3 protein: CASSSLTGYGYTF
V gene: TRBV5-4; D gene: -; clone size: -; J gene: TRBJ2-5; CDR3 DNA: TGTGCCAGCAGCAGGGGGGAGGGCCCCCAAGAGACCCAGTACTTC; CDR3 protein: CASSRGEGPQETQYF
V gene: TRBV13; D gene: TRBD1; clone size: -; J gene: TRBJ2-1; CDR3 DNA: TGTGCCAGCAGCCGAGGACAGGGGGCGCGGAATGAGCAGTTCTTC; CDR3 protein: CASSRGQGARNEQFF
V gene: TRBV4-1; D gene: -; clone size: -; J gene: TRBJ1-1; CDR3 DNA: TGCGCCAGCAGAACCTGGATTATGAACACTGAAGCTTTCTTT; CDR3 protein: CASRTWIMNTEAFF
V gene: TRBV6-1; D gene: TRBD1; clone size: -; J gene: TRBJ2-7; CDR3 DNA: TGTGCCAGCAGGGACAGGGCTCGGATGGAGCAGTACTTC; CDR3 protein: CASRDRARMEQYF
V gene: TRBV5-1; D gene: TRBD2; clone size: once; J gene: TRBJ2-3; CDR3 DNA: TGCGCCAGCAGTCCCCTAGCGGGAGGGGAAGATACGCAGTATTTT; CDR3 protein: CASSPLAGGEDTQYF
V gene: TRBV5-4; D gene: TRBD2; clone size: -; J gene: TRBJ2-7; CDR3 DNA: TGTGCCAGCAGCTCACTAGGGACTAGCGGAGGACAGGTCTCCTACGAGCAGTACTTC; CDR3 protein: CASSSLGTSGGQVSYEQYF
V gene: TRBV28; D gene: TRBD1; clone size: once; J gene: TRBJ2-7; CDR3 DNA: TGTGCCAGCAACGACAGGGTCAGCGGCTACTACGAGCAGTACTTC; CDR3 protein: CASNDRVSGYYEQYF
V gene: TRBV6-6; D gene: -; clone size: -; J gene: TRBJ2-1; CDR3 DNA: TGTGCCAGCAGTAACAATGAGCAGTTCTTC; CDR3 protein: CASSNNEQFF
V gene: TRBV6-5; D gene: -; clone size: -; J gene: TRBJ2-3; CDR3 DNA: TGTGCCAGCAGTCACGGGGGCACAGATACGCAGTATTTT; CDR3 protein: CASSHGGTDTQYF
V gene: TRBV27; D gene: TRBD2; clone size: once; J gene: TRBJ2-3; CDR3 DNA: TGTGCCAGCAGTGTCGGGACTAGCGGGAGGTCCGATACGCAGTATTTT; CDR3 protein: CASSVGTSGRSDTQYF
V gene: TRBV25-1; D gene: TRBD1; clone size: once; J gene: TRBJ1-1; CDR3 DNA: TGTGCCAGCAGTCAAGAGTTGGGGCAGGGGGCAACTTTCTTT; CDR3 protein: CASSQELGQGATFF
V gene: TRBV10-2; D gene: TRBD1; clone size: once; J gene: TRBJ2-3; CDR3 DNA: TGCGCCAGCCAACAGGGGACAGATACGCAGTATTTT; CDR3 protein: CASQQGTDTQYF
V gene: TRBV7-2; D gene: TRBD2; clone size: -; J gene: TRBJ2-7; CDR3 DNA: TGTGCCAGCAGCTTAGTGGCGGGAGGGGGATCCTACGAGCAGTACTTC; CDR3 protein: CASSLVAGGGSYEQYF
V gene: TRBV7-8; D gene: TRBD1; clone size: -; J gene: TRBJ1-2; CDR3 DNA: TGTGCCAGCAGCTCCGCACAGACAGGGAATTTCTATGGCTACACCTTC; CDR3 protein: CASSSAQTGNFYGYTF